Included here is one TCR beta chain sequence, with context. The antigen remains undetermined. The investigators amplified TCR beta CDR3 regions from RNA transcripts. An initial round of RT-PCR targeting the TCR CDR3 relied on the HTBI primer set. One entry per CDR3 protein, called by TCRdb with MiXCR from the multiplex PCR reads. The table has approximately 700,000 distinct CDR3 sequences, 45% seen once. Uncontrolled infection, other autoimmune disease, pregnancy and lactation each barred patients from inclusion. The length of the CDR3 is 13 residues. The germline V gene encodes CDR1 PRHDT and CDR2 FYEKMQ (reference sequence). Trimming cost V 6 bases and J 7 bases; bases outside gene matches: 7. The data were obtained in a study of T cells in Graves' hyperthyroidism and ophthalmopathy. Broader study findings: Ophthalmopathy onset followed model prediction by a median about 6.5 months.

The chain carries TRBV13 and TRBJ1-2; 8 positions match TRBD1. Sequencing was carried out using peripheral blood or thyroid tissue (not recorded which). This TCR derives from an adult man with Graves' disease, either hyperthyroidism or ophthalmopathy (not recorded which). The CDR3 protein is CASSLQGGIGYTF. The CDR3 region has the DNA TGTGCCAGCAGTTTACAGGGGGGCATTGGCTACACCTTC. Based on the CDR3 plus reference TRBV13 and TRBJ1-2, the full variable domain is AAGVIQSPRHLIKEKRETATLKCYPIPRHDTVYWYQQGPGQDPQFLISFYEKMQSDKGSIPDRFSAQQFSDYHSELNMSSLELGDSALYFCASSLQGGIGYTFGSGTRLTVV.